The 7 T cell receptor beta chains below come from one sample, sequenced in a study of T-cell reconstitution after alpha-beta-depleted transplantation in children. Unique molecular identifiers featured in how the TCRbeta library was prepared. Each CDR3 protein is one row after TCRdb ran MiXCR on the PCR reads. The sample lists some 180,000 distinct CDR3 sequences, approximately 6.9% occurring once. The sample was PBMCs, taken before TCRalphabeta/CD19-depleted stem cell transplant. These receptors originate from a boy between 2 and 10 years old with acute lymphoblastic leukemia, due to receive a stem cell transplant.

This clonotype was counted only a few times. The germline gene is not matched at one end of the junction; a read error may be the cause. CDR3 DNA sequence: TGCAGTGCCAGAGACGGGACCTCTGGAAACACCATATATTTT. It codes for CSARDGTSGNTIYF. The genes are TRBV20-1 and TRBJ1-3; D possibly corresponds to TRBD1 (5 bases). Germline V lookup: CDR1 DFQATT, CDR2 SNEGSKA (reference sequence). The CDR3 totals 14 residues.

V is TRBV7-2 and J is TRBJ2-3, with 8 bases matching TRBD1. The length of the CDR3 is 15 residues. Germline CDR1 and CDR2: SGHTA and FQGNSA. With V trimmed by 4 bases and J by 0 bases, 3 bases remained unmatched. DNA of the CDR3: TGTGCCAGCAGCTCCAGACAGGGGAGCACAGATACGCAGTATTTT. Amino acid sequence: CASSSRQGSTDTQYF.

This clonotype has more than one count but fewer than ten. J is TRBJ1-1 and V is TRBV10-3; the D is unclear. The germline gives CDR1 ENHRY, CDR2 SYGVKD. There are 12 residues in the CDR3. Trimming pared 1 base from V and 3 bases from J, leaving 3 bases between. The CDR3 spells CAISEFDTEAFF. CDR3 coding DNA: TGTGCCATCAGTGAGTTTGACACTGAAGCTTTCTTT.

This rearrangement joins TRBV7-2 to TRBJ1-1; 8 bases line up with TRBD1. Per germline, CDR1 SGHTA and CDR2 FQGNSA. The CDR3 length is 14 residues. V lost 5 bases to trimming and J lost 5 bases; unmatched junction nucleotides: 7. CDR3 nucleotide sequence: TGTGCCAGCAGCGCCCGGGACAGGAAGACTGAAGCTTTCTTT. As protein: CASSARDRKTEAFF. The variable domain in full, completed from reference TRBV7-2 and TRBJ1-1, reads GAGVSQSPSNKVTEKGKDVELRCDPISGHTALYWYRQSLGQGLEFLIYFQGNSAPDKSGLPSDRFSAERTGGSVSTLTIQRTQQEDSAVYLCASSARDRKTEAFFGQGTRLTVV.

This clonotype was counted at least ten times. This sequence joins TRBV7-2 and TRBJ2-1; 13 bases are a match to TRBD2. The CDR3 has 16 residues. V shed 5 bases, J shed 7 bases, and the junction held 8 bases outside the gene matches. Germline values: CDR1 SGHTA, CDR2 FQGNSA. The CDR3 here is CASSMWTSGSWNEQFF. CDR3 DNA sequence: TGTGCCAGCAGCATGTGGACTAGCGGGAGTTGGAATGAGCAGTTCTTC.

The chain has TRBV7-6 and TRBJ2-1; 7 bases match TRBD2. Germline trimming cut 1 base from V and 14 bases from J; bases unmatched to any gene: 11. Germline V lookup: CDR1 SGHVS, CDR2 FNYEAQ. This CDR3 region has 14 residues. The CDR3 sequence is CASSLEVPSGHKFF. The CDR3 DNA reads TGTGCCAGCAGCTTAGAAGTCCCTAGCGGACATAAGTTCTTC.

This clonotype was observed a few times. The gene calls are TRBV7-8 and TRBJ2-2, with TRBD1 as a possible D gene (6 bases). The CDR3 spans 17 residues. V was pared by 5 bases and J by 0 bases, with 16 bases between. CDR1 is SGHVS, CDR2 FQNEAQ, per germline. CDR3 region: CASSARTGTTNTGELFF. The DNA for the CDR3 is TGTGCCAGCAGCGCAAGGACCGGGACAACGAACACCGGGGAGCTGTTTTTT.